This T cell receptor (beta chain) came from a study of T cells after posttransplantation cyclophosphamide. Study-level results: Skin or GI-infiltrating T cells shared few TRB sequences with blood. TRB clonality was highly associated with recipient CMV seropositivity and reactivation. Later blood repertoires were often dominated by clones from the donor CD8+ memory compartment.

CDR3 size: 14 residues. V dropped 2 bases and J dropped 9; count of bases not matched to a gene: 4. CDR1 and CDR2 (germline): MDHEN, SYDVKM. Points on this clone: As yet, its antigen is unknown.

Only in-frame clones appear in the TCRdb table, and some are missing; sequencing was by immunoSEQ multiplex PCR. The table has roughly 32,000 clones, 90% to 95% seen once. Cells defined as naive were viable CD3+CD4+ or CD3+CD8+ and CCR7+CD45RA+CD45RO-CD95-CD27+CD28+. The material sequenced was naive CD4+ T cells sorted from PBMCs. The chain carries TRBV28 and TRBJ2-1, with 10 nucleotides matching TRBD2. The receptor's source is a woman aged 60-75 years in good health, CMV-negative, and a related stem cell transplant donor. The CDR3 loop is CASSLRIAGGEQFF. The CDR3 bases are TGTGCCAGCAGTTTACGGATAGCGGGAGGTGAGCAGTTCTTC.